The entry that follows covers one T cell receptor beta chain sequence. This CDR3 spans 15 amino acids. Looked up from germline, CDR1 is SGHRS and CDR2 is YFSETQ. Trimming at V came to 0 bases and at J to 3 bases, leaving 6 bases not matched to a gene. These data are taken from a study of neoadjuvant nivolumab and ipilimumab in lung cancer. Generated by immunoSEQ multiplex PCR, the TCRdb table keeps only in-frame clones and is missing some. This table holds roughly 20,000 clones, approximately 86% found once. Source: peripheral blood, taken before neoadjuvant nivolumab, alone or with ipilimumab. This clonotype was sampled from an adult with non-small cell lung cancer. The chain has TRBV5-1 and TRBJ2-7; 7 bases agree with TRBD2. In DNA form, the CDR3 reads TGCGCCAGCAGCTTGGGACCCGCGGGGGTCTACGAGCAGTACTTC. It is translated as CASSLGPAGVYEQYF.